What follows are 24 T cell receptor beta chains derived from one specimen sequenced in a study of blood T cell repertoires in COVID-19. TCRdb keeps only in-frame clones here, not all; method: immunoSEQ multiplex PCR. This sample has approximately 100,000 clones; roughly four fifths occur once, and the top ten carry 20% to 25%. What was sequenced was peripheral blood. The receptors come from a man in his 70s with active or convalescent COVID-19.

J is TRBJ1-2 and V is TRBV5-1; D unresolved. The V and J ends lost 0 bases and 8 bases respectively, with 11 bases between them. The CDR3 length is 13 residues. In germline, CDR1 is SGHRS, CDR2 YFSETQ. The CDR3 sequence: CASSLDSIGGYTF. The CDR3 DNA is TGCGCCAGCAGCTTGGACAGTATTGGGGGCTACACCTTC. The entire variable domain, with the rest obtained from reference TRBV5-1 and TRBJ1-2, is as follows: KAGVTQTPRYLIKTRGQQVTLSCSPISGHRSVSWYQQTPGQGLQFLFEYFSETQRNKGNFPGRFSGRQFSNSRSEMNVSTLELGDSALYLCASSLDSIGGYTFGSGTRLTVV.

This clone was detected only a few times. This sequence joins TRBV29-1 and TRBJ2-5, with 10 positions matching TRBD1. The CDR3 length is 13 residues. Germline V lookup: CDR1 SQVTM, CDR2 ANQGSEA. V lost 5 bases, J lost 4 bases, and 4 bases stayed unmatched. As DNA, the CDR3 is TGCAGCGTTTCGACAGGGGGCCCAGAGACCCAGTACTTC. Translation: CSVSTGGPETQYF.

V gene TRBV7-9 combines with J gene TRBJ2-1; TRBD1 matches at 8 bases. CDR3 length: 13 amino acids. V dropped 3 bases and J dropped 8; count of bases not matched to a gene: 3. The germline gives CDR1 SEHNR, CDR2 FQNEAQ (reference sequence). CDR3 region: CASSLDRAHEQFF. As DNA, the CDR3 is TGTGCCAGCAGCTTGGACAGGGCACATGAGCAGTTCTTC.

In this sample, this clone turned up a few times. The rearrangement uses TRBV28 and TRBJ1-1; D ambiguous. The germline gives CDR1 MDHEN, CDR2 SYDVKM. Trimming stripped 6 bases from V and 2 bases from J, with 13 bases between. The CDR3 has 14 amino acids. The CDR3 DNA reads TGTGCCAGCAGCCTAAGAGACACTAACACTGAAGCTTTCTTT. Its protein is CASSLRDTNTEAFF. Complete variable domain (other parts from reference TRBV28 and TRBJ1-1): DVKVTQSSRYLVKRTGEKVFLECVQDMDHENMFWYRQDPGLGLRLIYFSYDVKMKEKGDIPEGYSVSREKKERFSLILESASTNQTSMYLCASSLRDTNTEAFFGQGTRLTVV.

The chain joins TRBV7-8 to TRBJ1-5; 11 positions agree with TRBD1. There are 18 residues in the CDR3. With V trimmed by 1 base and J by 1 base, 6 bases remained unmatched. CDR1 SGHVS and CDR2 FQNEAQ come from the germline V gene. The CDR3 loop is CASSLGTGGWRSNQPQHF. In DNA, the CDR3 is TGTGCCAGCAGCTTAGGGACAGGGGGCTGGAGGAGCAATCAGCCCCAGCATTTT.

V and J are TRBV18 and TRBJ1-1; a weak D match, TRBD1 (5 bases). The CDR3 covers 13 residues. V was cut by 1 base and J by 3 bases, with 6 bases left in between. CDR1 and CDR2 (germline): KGHSH, LQKENI. As DNA, the CDR3 is TGTGCCAGCTCACCACTCAGGGACACTGAAGCTTTCTTT. Translated: CASSPLRDTEAFF.

As regards this clone: The identical CDR3 is also encoded by other nucleotide sequences in the sample. The chain carries TRBV6-5 and TRBJ1-2, with D tentatively TRBD1 (5 bases). Trimming shortened V by 5 bases and J by 7 bases, and 11 bases separated the two germline ends. CDR1 is MNHEY, CDR2 SVGAGI, per germline. This CDR3 spans 12 amino acids. The CDR3 sequence: CASSPGGGGYTF. The DNA of the CDR3 is TGTGCCAGCAGTCCTGGGGGAGGTGGCTACACCTTC.

The chain employs TRBV29-1 and TRBJ1-2; 9 nucleotides agree with TRBD1. This CDR3 comprises 12 residues. Trimming at V came to 6 bases and at J to 6 bases, leaving 5 bases not matched to a gene. CDR1 SQVTM and CDR2 ANQGSEA come from the germline V gene. The CDR3 bases are TGCAGCGTCGGGACAGGGTCAAATGGCTACACCTTC. This gives the protein CSVGTGSNGYTF.

This chain connects TRBV6-5 to TRBJ1-4, with 8 bases fitting TRBD1. The trim removed 8 bases at V and 4 bases at J, leaving 9 bases unmatched. The CDR3 runs to 15 residues. Germline V gene lookup returns CDR1 MNHEY and CDR2 SVGAGI. This chain's CDR3 is CASGRKGQVNEKLFF. CDR3 DNA sequence: TGTGCCAGCGGTCGAAAGGGACAGGTTAATGAAAAACTGTTTTTT.

Only one count was recorded for this clone. V usage is TRBV7-9 and J usage is TRBJ2-2, with 10 positions matching TRBD1. CDR1 and CDR2 (germline): SEHNR, FQNEAQ (reference sequence). The CDR3 totals 16 residues. With 5 bases clipped from V and 8 bases from J, the junction kept 11 bases outside the gene matches. CDR3 nucleotides: TGTGCCAGCAGCCTCCCCGGGACAGGGGTGTCGGGGGAGCTGTTTTTT. Protein: CASSLPGTGVSGELFF.

This chain joins TRBV7-3 and TRBJ2-5; 9 bases fit TRBD2. This CDR3 has 14 residues. Germline assignment: CDR1 SGHTA and CDR2 FQGTGA. V lost 5 bases and J lost 4; bases outside the gene matches: 5. CDR3 region: CASSVAGVRETQYF. The CDR3 DNA follows: TGTGCCAGCAGCGTAGCGGGAGTAAGAGAGACCCAGTACTTC.

This clone was detected once. This chain uses TRBV27 with TRBJ1-5; 9 bases align to TRBD1. Unmatched junction bases numbered 3, after V lost 6 bases and J lost 6 bases. Germline CDR1 reads MNHEY; CDR2 reads SMNVEV (reference sequence). This CDR3 is built from 13 residues. The CDR3 nucleotides read TGTGCCAGCAGACCGACAGGGGGTCAGCCCCAGCATTTT. This sequence encodes CASRPTGGQPQHF.

The V and J genes are TRBV30 and TRBJ1-6; weak D call: TRBD1 (6 bases). V shed 0 bases and J shed 9 bases, with 6 bases lying between them. CDR3 length: 12 residues. CDR1 GTSNPN and CDR2 SVGIG come from the germline V gene (reference sequence). The CDR3 DNA sequence: TGTGCCTGGAGTGTAGGGGGTTCACCCCTCCACTTT. It yields the protein CAWSVGGSPLHF.

The rearrangement joins TRBV30 to TRBJ2-3, with D perhaps matching TRBD1 (5 bases). The CDR3 contains 11 residues. Trimming left V 3 bases short and J 5 bases short, with 6 bases between. Germline-derived CDR1 and CDR2 are GTSNPN and SVGIG (reference sequence). CDR3 DNA sequence: TGTGCCTGGAGAGGGGTAGATACGCAGTATTTT. As protein: CAWRGVDTQYF.

V and J are TRBV29-1 and TRBJ1-1; TRBD1 might be the D (5 bases). V gave up 6 bases and J gave up 2 bases, with 13 bases separating them. Germline V CDR1 and CDR2: SQVTM, ANQGSEA. The CDR3 spans 13 residues. Written as DNA, the CDR3 is TGCAGCGTACTACGGGACTTAAACACTGAAGCTTTCTTT. This encodes CSVLRDLNTEAFF.

This chain links TRBV12-3 or TRBV12-4 with TRBJ1-1, with a possible D match to TRBD1 (5 bases). The CDR3 extends over 12 amino acids. The V end was cut by 7 bases, the J end by 8 bases, with 14 bases between. CDR3 coding DNA: TGTGCCAGCATGGGGGGACCCCTCGAAGCTTTCTTT. Protein: CASMGGPLEAFF.

The J gene is TRBJ1-1, the V gene TRBV2, with 7 nucleotides matching TRBD1. This CDR3 region has 13 residues. CDR1 is SNHLY and CDR2 is FYNNEI in the germline V gene. V was clipped by 10 bases and J by 2 bases; unmatched bases: 7. Here the CDR3 reads CAIMDRSNTEAFF. CDR3 nucleotide sequence: TGTGCCATCATGGACAGGTCCAACACTGAAGCTTTCTTT.

This clone appeared a single time. The V gene is TRBV28, the J gene TRBJ1-2; 9 bases match TRBD1. CDR3 length: 19 amino acids. The germline gives CDR1 MDHEN, CDR2 SYDVKM. The V gene end was trimmed by 6 bases and the J gene end by 4 bases; junction bases not matched to a gene: 21. The CDR3 coding sequence is TGTGCCAGCAGGGAAACCACCCTCGGGACAGGGTGGGGATTCTATGGCTACACCTTC. Translated: CASRETTLGTGWGFYGYTF.

This chain links TRBV19 with TRBJ1-2; D gene uncertain. The CDR3 length is 12 residues. The V end was cut by 7 bases, the J end by 8 bases, with 14 bases between. Per germline, CDR1 LNHDA and CDR2 SQIVND (reference sequence). In DNA form, the CDR3 reads TGTGCCAGTAAGGCGAGGGTCGGCGGCTACACCTTC. Residues: CASKARVGGYTF.

This chain links TRBV2 with TRBJ2-7; D is possibly TRBD1 (7 bases). Germline lookup yields CDR1 SNHLY and CDR2 FYNNEI. The CDR3 loop spans 11 amino acids. Between the trimmed V and J ends, which lost 5 bases and 9 bases, there was a span of 11 bases. The CDR3 reads CASSRQGGQYF. Here the CDR3 DNA reads TGTGCCAGCAGTCGACAGGGAGGGCAGTACTTC.

The chain couples TRBV18 to TRBJ1-6; 7 nucleotides match TRBD1. J lost 8 bases, V lost 3 bases, and 10 bases had no gene match. Germline V gene lookup returns CDR1 KGHSH and CDR2 LQKENI. The CDR3 spans 16 residues. The CDR3 nucleotides read TGTGCCAGCTCACCCCTCAAACAGGGGTCGGATTCACCCCTCCACTTT. It translates to CASSPLKQGSDSPLHF.

The V call is TRBV6-5, the J call TRBJ1-1; TRBD1 might be the D (5 bases). Trimming stripped 0 bases from V and 1 base from J, with 9 bases between. This CDR3 spans 15 amino acids. Germline V gives CDR1 MNHEY, CDR2 SVGAGI. Here the CDR3 DNA reads TGTGCCAGCAGTTACTCGCCAGGGAAGAACACTGAAGCTTTCTTT. Protein: CASSYSPGKNTEAFF.

The genes are TRBV30 and TRBJ1-5, with D maybe TRBD1 (5 bases). Trimming pared 2 bases from V and 7 bases from J, leaving 21 bases between. From germline, CDR1 is GTSNPN and CDR2 SVGIG (reference sequence). The CDR3 length is 16 residues. In nucleotides, the CDR3 is TGTGCCTGGAGTACCCCCCTACAGGCAAAGGGCCAGCCCCAGCATTTT. Protein product: CAWSTPLQAKGQPQHF. The full variable domain, its missing parts supplied by reference TRBV30 and TRBJ1-5, is SQTIHQWPATLVQPVGSPLSLECTVEGTSNPNLYWYRQAAGRGLQLLFYSVGIGQISSEVPQNLSASRPQDRQFILSSKKLLLSDSGFYLCAWSTPLQAKGQPQHFGDGTRLSIL.

This clone was detected only once. The gene calls are TRBV25-1 and TRBJ2-2; 15 nucleotides align to TRBD2. The CDR3 extends over 18 amino acids. CDR1 is MGHDK and CDR2 is SYGVNS in the germline V gene. V was pared by 3 bases and J by 3 bases, with 5 bases of the junction left unmatched. CDR3 sequence reads: CASSDPWTSGGDTGELFF. The CDR3 region has the DNA TGTGCCAGCAGTGATCCCTGGACTAGCGGGGGGGACACCGGGGAGCTGTTTTTT.